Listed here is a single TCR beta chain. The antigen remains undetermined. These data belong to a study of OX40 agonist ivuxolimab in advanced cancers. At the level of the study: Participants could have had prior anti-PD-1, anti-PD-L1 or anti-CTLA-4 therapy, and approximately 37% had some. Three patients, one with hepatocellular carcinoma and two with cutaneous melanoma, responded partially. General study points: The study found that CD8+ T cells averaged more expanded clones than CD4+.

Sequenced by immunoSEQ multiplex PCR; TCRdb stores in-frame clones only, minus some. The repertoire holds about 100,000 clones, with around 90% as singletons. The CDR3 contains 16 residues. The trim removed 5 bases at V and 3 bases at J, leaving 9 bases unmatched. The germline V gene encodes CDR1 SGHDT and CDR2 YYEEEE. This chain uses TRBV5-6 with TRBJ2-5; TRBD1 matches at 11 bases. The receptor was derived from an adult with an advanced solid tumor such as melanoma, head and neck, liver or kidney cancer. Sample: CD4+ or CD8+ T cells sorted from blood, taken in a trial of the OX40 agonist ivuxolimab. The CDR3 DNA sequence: TGTGCCAGCAGTCGATACGGGACAGGGGGGGAAGAGACCCAGTACTTC. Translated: CASSRYGTGGEETQYF.